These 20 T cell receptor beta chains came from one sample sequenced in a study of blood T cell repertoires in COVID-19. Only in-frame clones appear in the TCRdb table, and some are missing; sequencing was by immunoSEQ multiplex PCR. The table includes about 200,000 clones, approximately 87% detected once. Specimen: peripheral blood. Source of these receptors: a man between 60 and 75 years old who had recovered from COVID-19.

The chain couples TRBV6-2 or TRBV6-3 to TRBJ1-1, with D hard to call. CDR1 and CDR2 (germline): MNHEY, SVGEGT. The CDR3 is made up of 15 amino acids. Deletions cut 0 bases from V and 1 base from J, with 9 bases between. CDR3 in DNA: TGTGCCAGCAGTTACTCTCGGCTAGAGAACACTGAAGCTTTCTTT. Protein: CASSYSRLENTEAFF.

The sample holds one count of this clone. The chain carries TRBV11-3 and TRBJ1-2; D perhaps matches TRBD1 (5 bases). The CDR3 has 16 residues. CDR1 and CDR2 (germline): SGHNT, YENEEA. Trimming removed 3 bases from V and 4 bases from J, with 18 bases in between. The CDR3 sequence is CASSFWGVVDFYGYTF. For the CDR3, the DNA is TGTGCCAGCAGCTTTTGGGGGGTAGTGGATTTCTATGGCTACACCTTC.

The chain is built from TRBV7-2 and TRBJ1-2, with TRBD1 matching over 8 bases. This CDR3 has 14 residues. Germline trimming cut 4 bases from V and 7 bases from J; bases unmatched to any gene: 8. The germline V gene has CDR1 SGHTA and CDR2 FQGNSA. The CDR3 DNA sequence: TGTGCCAGCAGCTCCACAGGGGGTCCTGTTGGCTACACCTTC. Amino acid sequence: CASSSTGGPVGYTF.

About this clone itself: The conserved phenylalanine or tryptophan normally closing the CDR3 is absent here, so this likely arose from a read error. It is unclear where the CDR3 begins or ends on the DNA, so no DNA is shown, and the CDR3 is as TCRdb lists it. This CDR3 is CASSPGTSGVPGPL. The rearrangement joins TRBV5-5 to TRBJ2-7; whether TRBD2, the table's D call, matches the DNA was not checked. The CDR3 spans 14 residues, counting both ends. Germline V gives CDR1 SGHKS, CDR2 YYEKEE (reference sequence).

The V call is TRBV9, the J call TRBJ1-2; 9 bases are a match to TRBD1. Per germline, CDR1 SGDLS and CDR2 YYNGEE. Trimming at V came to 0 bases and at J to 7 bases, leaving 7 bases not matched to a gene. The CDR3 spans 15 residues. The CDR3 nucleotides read TGTGCCAGCAGCGTAGCCTCACAGGGGGCTATTGGCTACACCTTC. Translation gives CASSVASQGAIGYTF.

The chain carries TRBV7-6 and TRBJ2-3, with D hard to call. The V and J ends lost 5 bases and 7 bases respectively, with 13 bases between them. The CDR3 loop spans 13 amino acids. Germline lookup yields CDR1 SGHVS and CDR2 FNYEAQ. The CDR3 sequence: CASSVEFRNTQYF. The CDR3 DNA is TGTGCCAGCAGCGTAGAGTTCAGGAATACGCAGTATTTT.

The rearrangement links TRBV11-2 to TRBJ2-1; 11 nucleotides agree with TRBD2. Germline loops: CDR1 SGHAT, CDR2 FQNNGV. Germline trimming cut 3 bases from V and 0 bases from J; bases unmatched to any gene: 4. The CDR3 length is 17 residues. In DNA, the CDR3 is TGTGCCAGCAGCTTGGGGACTAGCGGAAACTCCTACAATGAGCAGTTCTTC. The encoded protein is CASSLGTSGNSYNEQFF.

CDR3 nucleotide sequence: TGTGCCAGCCGGAGGGGCCTCAGCAATCAGCCCCAGCATTTT. Its translation: CASRRGLSNQPQHF. V is TRBV27 and J is TRBJ1-5; D perhaps matches TRBD1 (5 bases). Trimming shortened V by 8 bases and J by 1 base, and 12 bases separated the two germline ends. The germline gives CDR1 MNHEY, CDR2 SMNVEV (reference sequence). The CDR3 contains 14 residues.

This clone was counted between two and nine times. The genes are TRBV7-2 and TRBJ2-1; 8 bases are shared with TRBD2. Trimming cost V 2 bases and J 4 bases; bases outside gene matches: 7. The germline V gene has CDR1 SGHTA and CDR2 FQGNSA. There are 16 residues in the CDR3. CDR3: CASSLSAGGDYNEQFF. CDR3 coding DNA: TGTGCCAGCAGCTTATCTGCGGGGGGTGATTACAATGAGCAGTTCTTC.

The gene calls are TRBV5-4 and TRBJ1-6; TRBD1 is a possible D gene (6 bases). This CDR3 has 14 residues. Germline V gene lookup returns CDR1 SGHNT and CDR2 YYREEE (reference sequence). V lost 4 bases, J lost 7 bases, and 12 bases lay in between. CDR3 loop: CASSIDRSNSPLHF. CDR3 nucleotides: TGTGCCAGCAGCATCGACAGGTCCAATTCACCCCTCCACTTT.

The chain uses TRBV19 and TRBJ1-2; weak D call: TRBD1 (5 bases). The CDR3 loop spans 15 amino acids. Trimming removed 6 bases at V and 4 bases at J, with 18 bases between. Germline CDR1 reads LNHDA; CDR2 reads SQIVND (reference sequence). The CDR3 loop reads CASRIPQGLPYGYTF. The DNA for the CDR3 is TGTGCCAGTAGGATACCTCAGGGTTTGCCCTATGGCTACACCTTC.

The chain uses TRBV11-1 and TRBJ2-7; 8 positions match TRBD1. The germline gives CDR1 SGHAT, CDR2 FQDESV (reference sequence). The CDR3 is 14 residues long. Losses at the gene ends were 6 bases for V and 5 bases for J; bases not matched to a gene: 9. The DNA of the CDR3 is TGTGCCAGCAGGAACCGGCAGGGGGCCCACGAGCAGTACTTC. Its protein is CASRNRQGAHEQYF.

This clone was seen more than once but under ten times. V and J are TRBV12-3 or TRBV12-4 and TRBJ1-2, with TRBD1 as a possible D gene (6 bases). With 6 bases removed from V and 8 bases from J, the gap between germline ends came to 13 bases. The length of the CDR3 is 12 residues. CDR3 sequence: CASSRTEGGYTF. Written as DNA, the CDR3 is TGTGCCAGCAGCCGGACAGAGGGCGGCTACACCTTC.

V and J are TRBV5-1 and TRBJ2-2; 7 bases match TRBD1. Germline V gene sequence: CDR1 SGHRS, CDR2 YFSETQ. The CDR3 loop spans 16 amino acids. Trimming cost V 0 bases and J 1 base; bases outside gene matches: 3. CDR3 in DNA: TGCGCCAGCAGCTTGGTCGGGACAGTGAACACCGGGGAGCTGTTTTTT. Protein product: CASSLVGTVNTGELFF.

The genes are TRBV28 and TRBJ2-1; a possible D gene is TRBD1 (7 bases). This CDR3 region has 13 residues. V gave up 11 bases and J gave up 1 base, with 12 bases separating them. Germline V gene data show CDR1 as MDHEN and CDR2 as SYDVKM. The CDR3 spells CAWRGRSYNEQFF. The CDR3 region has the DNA TGTGCCTGGAGGGGGCGATCCTACAATGAGCAGTTCTTC.

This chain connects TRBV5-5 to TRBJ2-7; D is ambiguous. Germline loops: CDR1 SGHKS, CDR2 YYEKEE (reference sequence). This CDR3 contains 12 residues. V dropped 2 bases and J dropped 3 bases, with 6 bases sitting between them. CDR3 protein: CASSLVGYEQYF. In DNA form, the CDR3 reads TGTGCCAGCAGCTTAGTCGGCTACGAGCAGTACTTC.

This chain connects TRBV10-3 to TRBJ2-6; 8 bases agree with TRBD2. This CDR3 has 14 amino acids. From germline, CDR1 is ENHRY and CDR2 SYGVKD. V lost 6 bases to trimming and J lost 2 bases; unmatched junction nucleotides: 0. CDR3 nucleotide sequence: TGTGCCATCAGCGGGGGGGCTGGGGCCAACGTCCTGACTTTC. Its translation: CAISGGAGANVLTF.

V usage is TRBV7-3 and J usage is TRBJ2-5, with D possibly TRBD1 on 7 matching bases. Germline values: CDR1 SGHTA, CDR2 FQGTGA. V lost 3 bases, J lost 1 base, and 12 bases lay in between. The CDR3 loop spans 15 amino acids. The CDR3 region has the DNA TGTGCCAGCAGCTTGCGGGGACAGCTCCAAGAGACCCAGTACTTC. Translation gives CASSLRGQLQETQYF. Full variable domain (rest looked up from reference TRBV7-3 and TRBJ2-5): GAGVSQTPSNKVTEKGKYVELRCDPISGHTALYWYRQSLGQGPEFLIYFQGTGAADDSGLPNDRFFAVRPEGSVSTLKIQRTERGDSAVYLCASSLRGQLQETQYFGPGTRLLVL.

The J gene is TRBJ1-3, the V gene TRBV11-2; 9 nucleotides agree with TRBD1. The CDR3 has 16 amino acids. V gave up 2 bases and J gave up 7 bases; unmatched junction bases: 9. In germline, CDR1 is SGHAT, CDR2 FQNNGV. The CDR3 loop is CASSLRPGQGGNTIYF. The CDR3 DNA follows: TGTGCCAGCAGCTTAAGACCGGGACAGGGCGGCAACACCATATATTTT.

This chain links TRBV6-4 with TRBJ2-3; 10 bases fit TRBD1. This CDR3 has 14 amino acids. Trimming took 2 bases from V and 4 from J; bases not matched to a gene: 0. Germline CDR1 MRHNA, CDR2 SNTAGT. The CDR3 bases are TGTGCCAGCAGTGACGGGACAGGGGCAGATACGCAGTATTTT. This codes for CASSDGTGADTQYF.